These 5 T cell receptor beta chains share one sample of origin, sequenced in a study of T cells in Graves' hyperthyroidism and ophthalmopathy. What was amplified from RNA transcripts were TCR beta CDR3 regions. During a first-round RT-PCR of the TCR CDR3, the HTBI primer set was used. TCRdb redid the calling of the multiplex PCR reads with MiXCR, one entry per CDR3 protein. The sample has roughly 750,000 distinct CDR3 sequences, approximately 16% seen once. Sequencing used blood. All receptors come from a man younger than 35 with Graves' hyperthyroidism.

The J gene is TRBJ2-7, the V gene TRBV11-1; no definite D call. Trimming removed 2 bases at V and 8 bases at J, with 10 bases between. Germline V CDR1 and CDR2: SGHAT, FQDESV (reference sequence). This CDR3 has 12 amino acids. The CDR3 loop is CASSLFPNKQYF. The CDR3, as DNA: TGTGCCAGCAGCTTATTCCCCAACAAGCAGTACTTC.

There are a few counts of this clonotype. A junction boundary mismatches the germline segment, possibly from a read error. The J gene is TRBJ1-2, the V gene TRBV7-9, with TRBD1 matching 8 bases. The CDR3 length is 15 residues. Germline CDR1 reads SEHNR; CDR2 reads FQNEAQ (reference sequence). As DNA, the CDR3 is TGCGCCAGCAGCCGAGCCCGACAGGGGAACTATGGCTACACCTTC. Translation gives CASSRARQGNYGYTF.

The table lists this clonotype with a few counts. The CDR3 coding sequence is TGTGCCAGCAGTCTTACCGGCCAGCCCCAGCATTTT. As protein: CASSLTGQPQHF. The chain couples TRBV28 to TRBJ1-5; D gene uncertain. Germline V gives CDR1 MDHEN, CDR2 SYDVKM. V dropped 5 bases and J dropped 7 bases, with 9 bases sitting between them. CDR3 length equals 12 residues.

The J gene is TRBJ1-3, the V gene TRBV6-5; D not resolved. Germline V gives CDR1 MNHEY, CDR2 SVGAGI. The CDR3 runs to 15 residues. Trimming stripped 0 bases from V and 7 bases from J, with 13 bases between. The CDR3 reads CASSYSSPPRNTIYF. The CDR3 DNA follows: TGTGCCAGCAGTTACTCGAGTCCCCCACGCAACACCATATATTTT.

V gene TRBV11-2 combines with J gene TRBJ1-1; 7 bases agree with TRBD1. Losses at the gene ends were 1 base for V and 1 base for J; bases not matched to a gene: 9. The CDR3 contains 17 residues. Germline lookup yields CDR1 SGHAT and CDR2 FQNNGV. The CDR3 DNA reads TGTGCCAGCAGCTTAGGGCGACAGGGAACAGGGAACACTGAAGCTTTCTTT. Translated: CASSLGRQGTGNTEAFF.